This T cell receptor beta chain was retrieved from a study of radiotherapy plus CTLA-4 blockade in lung cancer. Study background: Objective response was observed in roughly 20% of patients, and disease control in 30% to 40%. Findings and limits, study-wide: Early clonal dynamics of blood T cells, together with interferon-beta, were reported as the best response predictor. Tumor-derived TCR clones expanded in blood after radiotherapy plus ipilimumab.

Germline V gene sequence: CDR1 LNHDA, CDR2 SQIVND (reference sequence). V was trimmed by 7 bases and J by 4 bases, leaving 13 bases between them. The CDR3 has 13 amino acids. Concerning this clone itself: What it binds is not known.

Measured with immunoSEQ multiplex PCR; TCRdb has only the in-frame clones, and not every one. The data contain some 38,000 clones, around three quarters of them singletons. Focal radiation with ipilimumab CTLA-4 blockade was given to patients with chemo-refractory metastatic non-small-cell lung cancer. The sample consisted of peripheral blood, taken from a patient treated with radiotherapy plus ipilimumab. The clonotype originates from a human donor with non-small cell lung cancer who had stable disease on radiotherapy plus ipilimumab. This chain connects TRBV19 to TRBJ1-1; D is possibly TRBD1 (6 bases). The CDR3 loop is CASTTGGGTEAFF. In nucleotides, the CDR3 is TGTGCCAGTACGACAGGAGGAGGCACTGAAGCTTTCTTT.